The 5 T cell receptor beta chains below come from one sample, sequenced in a study of T-cell memory formation after mild COVID-19. TCRdb ran MiXCR on the 5' RACE reads and lists one entry per CDR3 protein. The sample consists of around 160,000 distinct CDR3 sequences, under 14% of them appearing once. Sequencing was carried out using PBMCs or a T cell subset sorted from them (not recorded which). All receptors derive from a man between 18 and 35 years old who had mild COVID-19 (a few samples of this study predate the infection). Cell type and time point are not known.

The V and J genes are TRBV2 and TRBJ2-3; 8 bases map to TRBD1. Germline CDR1 and CDR2: SNHLY and FYNNEI. V lost 3 bases and J lost 6; bases outside the gene matches: 2. The length of the CDR3 is 13 residues. CDR3 sequence (DNA): TGTGCCAGCAGTGACAGGGGGCGCGATACGCAGTATTTT. Translated: CASSDRGRDTQYF.

The gene calls are TRBV30 and TRBJ1-2; D uncertain. The germline gives CDR1 GTSNPN, CDR2 SVGIG (reference sequence). Trimming took 3 bases from V and 8 from J, leaving 16 bases between them. The CDR3 loop spans 13 amino acids. The CDR3 DNA reads TGTGCCTGGAGCTCCTTGTCGGGTGGCGGCTACACCTTC. It is translated as CAWSSLSGGGYTF.

This clonotype was observed many times. The gene calls are TRBV28 and TRBJ2-1, with D possibly being TRBD1 (6 bases). Germline CDR1 is MDHEN and CDR2 is SYDVKM. V gave up 5 bases and J gave up 10 bases, with 12 bases separating them. This CDR3 region has 12 residues. CDR3 protein: CASSESGQEQFF. CDR3 in DNA: TGTGCCAGCAGTGAATCTGGACAGGAGCAGTTCTTC.

J is TRBJ1-1 and V is TRBV2; D remains ambiguous. V dropped 3 bases and J dropped 0 bases, with 8 bases sitting between them. CDR1 and CDR2 (germline): SNHLY, FYNNEI. CDR3 length: 14 residues. The CDR3 reads CASSDLAMNTEAFF. The CDR3 region has the DNA TGTGCCAGCAGTGATTTAGCTATGAACACTGAAGCTTTCTTT.

This clonotype turned up a few times. The chain employs TRBV19 and TRBJ1-2; D unclear. V lost 5 bases, J lost 4 bases, and 8 bases lay in between. Germline CDR1 and CDR2: LNHDA and SQIVND (reference sequence). The CDR3 spans 12 residues. The CDR3 DNA reads as TGTGCCAGTAGTCCAGAAGCCTATGGCTACACCTTC. Encoded protein: CASSPEAYGYTF.